This TCR beta chain is drawn from a study of human T cells and chemical hapten exposure. Time point denoted: healthy volunteer bleed at 6 weeks. Blood, whole and unfractionated, served as the source for total RNA extraction. The CDR3 covers 14 residues. The germline CDR1 and CDR2 sequences are SNHLY and FYNNEI. The V end lost 5 bases, the J end lost 1 base, and 6 bases lay between the germline ends. As originally analysed: Per sample, the median was approximately 96,000 TCRs, with values from roughly 23,000 to 640,000. TCRdb called the RACE reads again in MiXCR, with one record for every CDR3 protein. TCRdb's processing, not the study's, gives the V and J calls here. Here the sample spans some 65,000 distinct CDR3 sequences, about 5.7% being singletons.

Sequenced: whole blood. The rearrangement joins TRBV2 to TRBJ1-6; the D is unclear. The receptor was derived from a female donor in good health. Some clones in this sample may be carry-over from other donors' samples. The CDR3 sequence: CASSLGSYNSPLHF. The CDR3 DNA reads as TGTGCCAGCAGTTTAGGGTCCTATAATTCACCCCTCCACTTT.